The entry below describes one TCR beta chain. This clone was counted once. What antigen it recognizes has not been identified. One base away there is no much larger clone; base qualities are not given. The CDR3 regions of human TCRbeta chains were analyzed by immunosequencing. From the authors' description of their analysis: Repertoire TCRs were checked for matches against a reference library of SARS-CoV-2-specific TCRs that had been generated using the MIRA antigen-specificity platform. Breadth was defined as the fraction of unique TCRs that were SARS-CoV-2-associated, and depth was defined as the fraction of total T cells that were SARS-CoV-2-associated. Each spike-specific TCR was assigned to its reactive spike region and to a CD4 or CD8 class using the MIRA data. Log10-transformed breadth and depth values were compared by one-way ANOVA with Sidak's multiple comparisons tests. What TCRdb holds here is the immuneACCESS table cut down to in-frame rearrangements. Part of the clones is not present; checked against another copy, under half of the missing clones reflect an unresolved V gene, and the others are unexplained. V and J calls and clone size are given by that table; D and trimming were obtained from the DNA. The sample has roughly 80,000 clones on record, 88% of them singletons. The ten biggest clones cover roughly 4.7% of the sample.

The time point tag for this specimen amounts to: baseline before first vaccination. This specimen's treatment or condition label, interpreted: meningococcal conjugate vaccine given as trial control. Vaccinee samples were obtained from the UK trials COV001 and COV002, which included a single-blind randomized controlled phase 2/3 trial of AZD1222 (ChAdOx1 nCoV-19) in healthy adults. For TCRbeta chain sequencing, PBMC samples from trial participants were taken at day 0 and at day 28 after the second dose. The data stem from a study of T cell responses to AZD1222 COVID-19 vaccine (TCRdb year 2021). Describing the broader study: TCR sequencing covered more than 230 trial participants: 200 to 210 given two doses of AZD1222 and approximately 26 given two doses of MenACWY control vaccine. Trial participants were enrolled into age subgroups of 18-55, 56-69 and 70-plus years, which contained around 150, 28 and 57 TCR-sequenced participants, respectively. What the study reported, not specific to this receptor: Conclusions about previously exposed vaccinees are limited, since just five or six AZD1222 recipients were seropositive for SARS-CoV-2 at baseline. The 56-69-year group was small, and its depth increase did not reach significance, likely because of low power. Most participants were white British and females outnumbered males, and the authors suggested that clonal diversity may have been underestimated. Because no day 14 peak-response samples were available, repertoires were characterized only after the peak T cell response. After two AZD1222 doses, spike-specific TCR breadth and depth were significantly higher than at day 0 and than in MenACWY recipients. Reportedly, almost half of the unique spike-specific TCRs recognized epitopes lying outside the regions that are mutated in the B.1.351 and B.1.1.7 variants. Vaccine-associated CD4 TCRs spanned the whole spike protein, with dominant responses in regions 160-218 and 743-854.

This material consisted of peripheral blood, taken on day 0 of MenACWY control vaccination. The source of this sequence is an adult in good health.

The sequenced DNA is TGCAGTGGCGAAACTGAACTCCTCCACTTT. This codes for CSGETELLHF. The V gene is TRBV20-1 and the J gene is TRBJ1-6, with the D gene not confidently named. V and J lose 7 bases and 15 bases, and a span of 13 bases separates them. CDR1 and CDR2 (DFQATT, SNEGSKA) derive from the germline V gene (reference sequence). From the cysteine through the phenylalanine, the CDR3 covers 10 amino acids. This entry keeps only the CDR3 DNA: 30 bases, framed from base 1.